A single sample gave rise to the 27 T cell receptor beta chains below, sequenced in a study of blood T cell repertoires in COVID-19. Libraries were prepared by immunoSEQ multiplex PCR; TCRdb keeps only in-frame clonotypes and omits some of them. This sample carries 90,000 to 120,000 clones, 90% to 95% of them seen once, and the ten largest clones take 0.85% to 1%. The sequenced sample was peripheral blood. Receptors originate from a man between 60 and 75 years old with acute or convalescent COVID-19.

The J gene is TRBJ1-1, the V gene TRBV12-3 or TRBV12-4, with D perhaps TRBD1 (6 bases). The V gene lost 7 bases and the J gene lost 5 bases, with 14 bases spanning the gap. This CDR3 comprises 13 residues. CDR3 loop: CASTTTGRTEAFF. The CDR3 coding sequence is TGTGCCAGCACCACGACAGGCAGGACTGAAGCTTTCTTT.

The genes are TRBV6-1 and TRBJ1-1; D call uncertain. The germline V and J ends were trimmed by 0 bases and 1 base, with 6 bases remaining between them. This CDR3 is built from 14 residues. CDR1 and CDR2 from the germline V gene are MNHNS and SASEGT. CDR3 nucleotide sequence: TGTGCCAGCAGTGAAGCCCCACAGAACACTGAAGCTTTCTTT. This encodes CASSEAPQNTEAFF.

The J gene is TRBJ2-5, the V gene TRBV7-2; TRBD1 matches at 8 bases. The CDR3 totals 14 residues. V shed 6 bases, J shed 7 bases, and the junction held 10 bases outside the gene matches. Germline values: CDR1 SGHTA, CDR2 FQGNSA. DNA for the CDR3: TGTGCCAGCAGACCGACAGGGGCGCGAGGGACCCAGTACTTC. Translation gives CASRPTGARGTQYF.

V and J are TRBV10-3 and TRBJ2-1, with 8 nucleotides matching TRBD1. Looked up from germline, CDR1 is ENHRY and CDR2 is SYGVKD. CDR3 length: 15 amino acids. V gave up 2 bases and J gave up 4 bases; unmatched junction bases: 4. Here the CDR3 reads CAISERDRGYNEQFF. The CDR3 nucleotides read TGTGCCATCAGTGAGCGAGACAGGGGATACAATGAGCAGTTCTTC.

The J gene is TRBJ1-2, the V gene TRBV12-5, with a possible D match to TRBD1 (6 bases). Germline assignment: CDR1 LGHNT and CDR2 FRNRAP. Between the trimmed V and J ends, which lost 3 bases and 8 bases, there was a span of 16 bases. This CDR3 spans 14 amino acids. The CDR3 spells CASGFPGGGRGYTF. Here the CDR3 DNA reads TGTGCTAGTGGTTTCCCCGGCGGGGGGCGCGGCTACACCTTC.

The rearrangement links TRBV5-1 to TRBJ1-6; D remains ambiguous. This CDR3 is built from 14 residues. The V and J ends lost 0 bases and 8 bases respectively, with 9 bases between them. Germline values: CDR1 SGHRS, CDR2 YFSETQ. In nucleotides, the CDR3 is TGCGCCAGCAGCTTGGGGGAGAGGCATTCACCCCTCCACTTT. It encodes CASSLGERHSPLHF.

This sequence joins TRBV28 and TRBJ2-4; 9 bases are a match to TRBD1. Germline trimming cut 5 bases from V and 2 bases from J; bases unmatched to any gene: 7. The V gene's germline CDR1 is MDHEN and CDR2 SYDVKM. CDR3 size: 16 residues. CDR3 amino acids: CASSTMTGGTKNIQYF. As DNA, the CDR3 is TGTGCCAGCAGTACAATGACAGGGGGAACCAAAAACATTCAGTACTTC.

The chain has TRBV19 and TRBJ2-1; tentative D call: TRBD1 (5 bases). The germline CDR1 and CDR2 sequences are LNHDA and SQIVND (reference sequence). Trimming stripped 5 bases from V and 5 bases from J, with 19 bases between. CDR3 length: 16 amino acids. In nucleotides, the CDR3 is TGTGCCAGTAGTGTCATGGGGCGGTTCCCGAACAATGAGCAGTTCTTC. Protein product: CASSVMGRFPNNEQFF. The variable domain in full, with the rest retrieved from reference TRBV19 and TRBJ2-1, is DGGITQSPKYLFRKEGQNVTLSCEQNLNHDAMYWYRQDPGQGLRLIYYSQIVNDFQKGDIAEGYSVSREKKESFPLTVTSAQKNPTAFYLCASSVMGRFPNNEQFFGPGTRLTVL.

V gene TRBV10-2 combines with J gene TRBJ1-1; TRBD1 is a possible D gene (6 bases). The ends were cut back, 10 bases at V and 2 bases at J, with 17 bases in the middle. Germline V lookup: CDR1 WSHSY, CDR2 SAAADI. The CDR3 is 14 amino acids. The CDR3 protein is CATRGGGPNTEAFF. For the CDR3, the DNA is TGCGCCACCCGAGGGGGGGGCCCTAACACTGAAGCTTTCTTT.

The chain links TRBV6-5 to TRBJ2-7; possible D gene TRBD2, 6 bases. The CDR3 totals 14 residues. Deletions cut 5 bases from V and 2 bases from J, with 13 bases between. Germline V gives CDR1 MNHEY, CDR2 SVGAGI. Written as DNA, the CDR3 is TGTGCCAGCAGTACCTGGTCGGGGGCCTACGAGCAGTACGTC. Translating gives CASSTWSGAYEQYV.

The gene calls are TRBV3-1 (or the pseudogene TRBV3-2) and TRBJ1-4, with 7 bases that match TRBD1. Germline lookup yields CDR1 LGHDT and CDR2 YNNKEL (reference sequence). This CDR3 is 15 amino acids long. Trimming at V came to 0 bases and at J to 5 bases, leaving 3 bases not matched to a gene. Written as DNA, the CDR3 is TGTGCCAGCAGCCAAGACCTGACAGGGAATGAAAAACTGTTTTTT. This sequence encodes CASSQDLTGNEKLFF.

This clone turned up a few times. The chain links TRBV24-1 to TRBJ2-5; D is unclear. This CDR3 contains 13 residues. Germline CDR1 reads KGHDR; CDR2 reads SFDVKD. V lost 5 bases and J lost 3, with 9 bases in between. The DNA for the CDR3 is TGTGCCACCAGTGGAGAATACGAAGAGACCCAGTACTTC. Its translation: CATSGEYEETQYF.

In this sample, this clone turned up a few times. The chain recombines TRBV4-1 with TRBJ2-1; tentative D call: TRBD2 (6 bases). The V gene lost 4 bases and the J gene lost 7 bases, with 14 bases spanning the gap. The germline gives CDR1 MGHRA, CDR2 YSYEKL. This CDR3 has 14 amino acids. Here the CDR3 reads CASSLGAGRNEQFF. The CDR3 nucleotides read TGCGCCAGCAGCCTCGGGGCAGGGAGGAATGAGCAGTTCTTC.

This clone was recorded only once. The chain combines TRBV5-1 with TRBJ2-7, with TRBD2 matching 12 bases. V was clipped by 2 bases and J by 4 bases; unmatched bases: 4. The CDR3 sequence is 15 residues long. CDR1 is SGHRS and CDR2 is YFSETQ in the germline V gene. This CDR3 is CASSFGLAGMYEQYV. The CDR3 nucleotides read TGCGCCAGCAGCTTCGGACTAGCGGGAATGTACGAGCAGTACGTC.

V is TRBV19 and J is TRBJ2-1; 8 bases are a match to TRBD1. CDR1 is LNHDA, CDR2 SQIVND, per germline (reference sequence). The V segment lost 5 bases and the J segment 7 bases; nucleotides outside the gene matches: 7. There are 14 residues in the CDR3. As DNA, the CDR3 is TGTGCCAGTAGTTCAGGGGGCTTGGGGAATGAGCAGTTCTTC. Encoded protein: CASSSGGLGNEQFF.

The V and J genes are TRBV11-2 and TRBJ2-3; 7 positions match TRBD2. The CDR3 consists of 16 residues. Germline V gene sequence: CDR1 SGHAT, CDR2 FQNNGV. V was clipped by 2 bases and J by 4 bases; unmatched bases: 9. The CDR3 spells CASSLFRTGGPDTQYF. The CDR3 coding sequence is TGTGCCAGCAGCTTATTCAGGACGGGAGGTCCAGATACGCAGTATTTT.

The chain couples TRBV27 to TRBJ1-6; 7 bases are a match to TRBD1. V lost 6 bases to trimming and J lost 7 bases; unmatched junction nucleotides: 6. The CDR3 has 14 residues. The V gene's germline CDR1 is MNHEY and CDR2 SMNVEV (reference sequence). CDR3 DNA sequence: TGTGCCAGCAGCCAGGGGGGTATGAATTCACCCCTCCACTTT. This encodes CASSQGGMNSPLHF.

The chain couples TRBV28 to TRBJ2-5; 8 bases are shared with TRBD1. Germline CDR1 MDHEN, CDR2 SYDVKM. This CDR3 spans 14 amino acids. The ends lost 5 bases at V and 3 bases at J; junction bases unmatched: 5. This CDR3 is CASSVDRVKETQYF. The CDR3 DNA sequence: TGTGCCAGCAGTGTGGACAGGGTAAAAGAGACCCAGTACTTC.

The CDR3 is CASSMGQGDTEAFF. CDR3 nucleotide sequence: TGTGCCAGTAGTATGGGGCAGGGTGATACTGAAGCTTTCTTT. The rearrangement links TRBV19 to TRBJ1-1; D is perhaps TRBD1 (5 bases). V lost 3 bases, J lost 5 bases, and 13 bases lay in between. The CDR3 totals 14 residues. CDR1 and CDR2 (germline): LNHDA, SQIVND (reference sequence).

This rearrangement joins TRBV6-5 to TRBJ1-2; no firm D call. The CDR3 has 14 amino acids. Germline CDR1 MNHEY, CDR2 SVGAGI. With 6 bases removed from V and 4 bases from J, the gap between germline ends came to 15 bases. The CDR3 sequence: CASSRREGLYGYTF. CDR3 DNA: TGTGCCAGCAGCCGACGAGAGGGCCTCTATGGCTACACCTTC.

This clone has only a few counts. The chain joins TRBV24-1 to TRBJ2-3, with no clear D. Per germline, CDR1 KGHDR and CDR2 SFDVKD. Between the trimmed V and J ends, which lost 2 bases and 0 bases, there was a span of 2 bases. CDR3 size: 13 residues. CDR3 residues: CATSDSSTDTQYF. CDR3 in DNA: TGTGCCACCAGTGATTCTAGCACAGATACGCAGTATTTT.

This chain joins TRBV11-2 and TRBJ1-6; tentative D call: TRBD1 (6 bases). This CDR3 contains 15 residues. Germline CDR1 reads SGHAT; CDR2 reads FQNNGV. Trimming stripped 3 bases from V and 4 bases from J, with 10 bases between. The CDR3 region has the DNA TGTGCCAGCAGCTTGACAGGCTATTATAATTCACCCCTCCACTTT. It encodes CASSLTGYYNSPLHF.

This rearrangement joins TRBV30 to TRBJ1-2, with D perhaps matching TRBD1 (5 bases). The V end was cut by 4 bases, the J end by 5 bases, with 17 bases between. Germline V gives CDR1 GTSNPN, CDR2 SVGIG (reference sequence). This CDR3 has 14 residues. The CDR3 sequence is CAWTPGDWGYGYTF. For the CDR3, the DNA is TGTGCCTGGACTCCGGGGGACTGGGGATATGGCTACACCTTC.

The chain couples TRBV25-1 to TRBJ2-5; 8 bases agree with TRBD2. Trimming removed 3 bases from V and 1 base from J; junction bases left unmatched: 4. CDR1 MGHDK and CDR2 SYGVNS come from the germline V gene. The CDR3 extends over 15 amino acids. The CDR3 region has the DNA TGTGCCAGCAGTGAGACGGGAGGGTTCCAAGAGACCCAGTACTTC. Translated, it gives CASSETGGFQETQYF.

The chain recombines TRBV28 with TRBJ1-1; D gene unclear. V lost 3 bases and J lost 1, with 12 bases in between. CDR3 size: 15 residues. The germline V gene encodes CDR1 MDHEN and CDR2 SYDVKM. The CDR3 DNA follows: TGTGCCAGCAGTTTGTCCCAGGTAGGGAACACTGAAGCTTTCTTT. It is translated as CASSLSQVGNTEAFF.

The chain has TRBV7-6 and TRBJ2-5; 11 bases align to TRBD2. CDR3 length: 15 amino acids. Germline loops: CDR1 SGHVS, CDR2 FNYEAQ. V lost 10 bases, J lost 4 bases, and 11 bases stayed unmatched. CDR3 nucleotides: TGTGCCACCTCGACTAGCGGGAACATCGGAGAGACCCAGTACTTC. Translating it yields CATSTSGNIGETQYF.

The chain carries TRBV7-9 and TRBJ2-1; TRBD2 matches at 7 bases. CDR1 and CDR2 (germline): SEHNR, FQNEAQ (reference sequence). The CDR3 length is 15 residues. The ends lost 3 bases at V and 8 bases at J; junction bases unmatched: 10. Here the CDR3 reads CASSFFSGGSHEQFF. The CDR3 nucleotides read TGTGCCAGCAGCTTTTTCTCGGGCGGGAGCCATGAGCAGTTCTTC. The complete variable domain, with remaining parts taken from reference TRBV7-9 and TRBJ2-1, reads DTGVSQNPRHKITKRGQNVTFRCDPISEHNRLYWYRQTLGQGPEFLTYFQNEAQLEKSRLLSDRFSAERPKGSFSTLEIQRTEQGDSAMYLCASSFFSGGSHEQFFGPGTRLTVL.